A single T cell receptor beta chain is shown here with its context. The PCR used 60 Vbeta and 13 Jbeta primers. The method was immunoSEQ multiplex PCR; TCRdb's version includes in-frame clones alone and lacks a portion of them. The repertoire has 65,000 to 100,000 clones, around 79% of them found once; the top ten carry over 12%. V was trimmed by 0 bases and J by 7 bases, leaving 8 bases between them. Germline V gene data show CDR1 as SGHTS and CDR2 as YDEGEE. The CDR3 consists of 14 residues. The data belong to a study of cytomegalovirus exposure and HLA in healthy donors. Sequencing input: PBMCs. This sequence joins TRBV5-8 and TRBJ1-6; no reliable D call. The clonotype was recovered from a woman between 40 and 55 years old in good health and CMV-seropositive. CDR3 in amino acids: CASSLGRENSPLHF. The CDR3 region has the DNA TGTGCCAGCAGCTTGGGACGGGAAAATTCACCCCTCCACTTT. The full variable domain, completed using reference TRBV5-8 and TRBJ1-6, is EAGVTQSPTHLIKTRGQQATLRCSPISGHTSVYWYQQALGLGLQFLLWYDEGEERNRGNFPPRFSGRQFPNYSSELNVNALELEDSALYLCASSLGRENSPLHFGNGTRLTVT.